This record looks at one T cell receptor (beta chain) sequence and its context. This entry comes from a study of blood T cell repertoires in COVID-19. Whole-study context: Samples came from the United States, Italy and Spain, spanning acute and convalescent COVID-19.

CDR3 length: 14 amino acids. Germline V gene sequence: CDR1 MNHNY, CDR2 SVGAGI (reference sequence). V was cut by 7 bases and J by 2 bases, with 12 bases left in between. Sequencing used immunoSEQ multiplex PCR; TCRdb keeps in-frame clones, though not all of them. The sample lists 200,000 to 250,000 clones, roughly 80% occurring once. The gene calls are TRBV6-6 and TRBJ1-5; D remains ambiguous. Input material: peripheral blood. The receptor was derived from a woman aged 18-30 years with acute or convalescent COVID-19. DNA of the CDR3: TGTGCCAGCAACCTAGGGAGTGGCAATCAGCCCCAGCATTTT. Protein: CASNLGSGNQPQHF.